This T cell receptor beta chain appears in the sequencing data of a study of cytomegalovirus exposure and HLA in healthy donors. This PCR relied on a set of 60 Vbeta primers and 13 Jbeta primers. This table comes from immunoSEQ multiplex PCR, and its TCRdb copy is limited to in-frame clones, with some not included. This sample has roughly 160,000 clones, with around four fifths found just once. The source of this sequence is a man in his thirties or forties in good health and CMV-seronegative. Sequenced sample: PBMCs.

Here the CDR3 reads CAIRRQGSGANVLTF. Here the CDR3 DNA reads TGTGCCATCAGAAGACAGGGCTCTGGGGCCAACGTCCTGACTTTC. This rearrangement joins TRBV10-3 to TRBJ2-6; 7 nucleotides line up with TRBD1. The CDR3 totals 15 residues. Germline values: CDR1 ENHRY, CDR2 SYGVKD. Losses at the gene ends were 6 bases for V and 0 bases for J; bases not matched to a gene: 2.